Listed below are T cell receptor beta chains from one sample, sequenced in a study of human T cells and chemical hapten exposure. Via MiXCR, TCRdb re-called the RACE reads, giving one row per CDR3 protein. Of under 400,000 distinct CDR3 sequences listed, about 5.1% are singletons. The sample here was whole blood, taken in connection with sensitization to the hapten diphenylcyclopropenone (DPC). Every receptor here comes from a woman in her forties or fifties with alopecia areata. Some clones in this sample may be carry-over from other donors' samples. Both conserved end residues are part of each CDR3. Each record gives: clone size, V gene, J gene, D gene, CDR3 protein, CDR3 DNA. A D gene is named only where the DNA matches it firmly. The listing skips clone size in some rows; elsewhere it reads once, few, many or a size class.

.	TRBV28	TRBJ1-5	TRBD1	CASSSGQATNQPQHF	TGTGCCAGCAGTTCGGGACAGGCGACGAATCAGCCCCAGCATTTT
many	TRBV6-5	TRBJ2-1	.	CASSYPPGWARSMEQFF	TGTGCCAGCAGTTACCCCCCCGGCTGGGCGAGGTCTATGGAGCAGTTCTTC
.	TRBV7-3	TRBJ1-1	.	CASSLTGLGGEAFF	TGTGCCAGCAGCCTAACAGGACTCGGGGGTGAAGCTTTCTTT
many	TRBV7-8	TRBJ1-2	.	CASSLEGHYGGYTF	TGTGCCAGCAGCTTAGAGGGGCACTATGGCGGCTACACCTTC
many	TRBV20-1	TRBJ2-1	TRBD2	CSAARPELARSYNEQFF	TGCAGTGCTGCCAGGCCTGAACTAGCGCGCTCCTACAATGAGCAGTTCTTC
many	TRBV29-1	TRBJ2-2	TRBD1	CSVRQGLGTGELFF	TGCAGCGTTCGACAGGGCCTGGGGACCGGGGAGCTGTTTTTT
few	TRBV2	TRBJ2-2	.	CASSRWGENTGELFF	TGTGCCAGCAGCCGGTGGGGGGAAAACACCGGGGAGCTGTTTTTT
.	TRBV19	TRBJ2-2	.	CASRNNPLPGGELFF	TGTGCCAGTAGGAATAACCCCCTGCCAGGCGGGGAGCTGTTTTTT
many	TRBV6-2/TRBV6-3	TRBJ1-1	TRBD1	CASRNSGGEGTEAFF	TGTGCCAGCAGGAACTCAGGGGGCGAGGGCACTGAAGCTTTCTTT
many	TRBV6-5	TRBJ2-7	.	CASSSGRGAEEQYF	TGTGCCAGCAGTTCTGGCAGGGGGGCGGAAGAGCAGTACTTC
.	TRBV9	TRBJ2-7	.	CASSVRDGRSYEQYF	TGTGCCAGCAGCGTCCGGGACGGACGATCCTACGAGCAGTACTTC
.	TRBV7-9	TRBJ2-7	TRBD1	CASSLASPRGHLDEQYF	TGTGCCAGCAGCTTAGCTTCCCCCAGGGGGCATTTAGACGAGCAGTACTTC
.	TRBV6-5	TRBJ1-2	.	CASSYGGHNYGYTF	TGTGCCAGCAGTTACGGGGGCCATAACTATGGCTACACCTTC
few	TRBV7-8	TRBJ2-5	TRBD2	CASSLLAGLQETQYF	TGTGCCAGCAGCCTGCTAGCGGGGCTCCAAGAGACCCAGTACTTC
.	TRBV7-2	TRBJ1-1	.	CASSLAIPRGQFEAFF	TGTGCCAGCAGCTTAGCAATACCCCGTGGACAGTTTGAAGCTTTCTTT
.	TRBV20-1	TRBJ2-7	.	CSAPEGREQYF	TGCAGTGCGCCGGAGGGGCGCGAGCAGTACTTC
.	TRBV29-1	TRBJ2-7	.	CSVVSEYEQYF	TGCAGCGTTGTTTCGGAGTACGAGCAGTACTTC
many	TRBV5-1	TRBJ2-7	TRBD2	CASSPGGDSDEQYF	TGCGCCAGCAGCCCCGGGGGGGATTCCGACGAGCAGTACTTC
.	TRBV11-2	TRBJ1-2	.	CASSQWSSLGYTF	TGTGCCAGCAGCCAGTGGTCCTCTTTGGGCTACACCTTC
few	TRBV9	TRBJ1-1	.	CASSVAAGTAGVPEAFF	TGTGCCAGCAGCGTAGCGGCAGGGACGGCGGGAGTTCCTGAAGCTTTCTTT
.	TRBV20-1	TRBJ1-3	.	CSARDPSGNTIYF	TGCAGTGCTAGAGATCCTTCAGGAAACACCATATATTTT
few	TRBV5-6	TRBJ1-5	TRBD1	CASSLAGLTGGSQPQHF	TGTGCCAGCAGCTTGGCCGGCCTGACAGGGGGTAGTCAGCCCCAGCATTTT
.	TRBV7-2	TRBJ1-1	.	CASSLGQWAFF	TGTGCCAGCAGCTTGGGGCAGTGGGCTTTCTTT
few	TRBV30	TRBJ2-7	.	CAWTHSAYEQYF	TGTGCCTGGACTCATTCAGCCTACGAGCAGTACTTC
many	TRBV12-3/TRBV12-4	TRBJ2-5	TRBD1	CASRGTGGRETQYF	TGTGCCAGCAGGGGGACAGGGGGCCGCGAGACCCAGTACTTC
many	TRBV12-5	TRBJ1-2	.	CASGYWPVANYGYTF	TGTGCTAGTGGTTACTGGCCGGTCGCTAACTATGGCTACACCTTC
.	TRBV6-6	TRBJ1-5	.	CASSYDDNQPQHF	TGTGCCAGCAGTTACGATGACAATCAGCCCCAGCATTTT
few	TRBV10-3	TRBJ2-2	.	CAIGWTENTGELFF	TGTGCCATCGGATGGACGGAAAACACCGGGGAGCTGTTTTTT
many	TRBV12-3/TRBV12-4	TRBJ1-1	.	CASSLVRVGTEAFF	TGTGCCAGCAGTTTAGTCAGGGTGGGCACTGAAGCTTTCTTT
many	TRBV20-1	TRBJ1-6	TRBD1	CSASQEGATRSPLHF	TGCAGTGCTAGCCAAGAGGGGGCAACGAGATCACCCCTCCACTTT
many	TRBV29-1	TRBJ2-3	TRBD2	CSVENALLAGVRDTQYF	TGCAGCGTTGAAAACGCCCTGCTAGCGGGAGTTCGAGATACGCAGTATTTT